The table lists the clone carrying this T cell receptor (beta chain) with a few counts. No antigen is known for it. TCRdb independently ran MiXCR on the reads; one entry per CDR3 protein. This table has fewer than 850,000 distinct CDR3 sequences, 29% appearing once. The germline gives CDR1 MNHEY, CDR2 SVGEGT. V lost 6 bases and J 8 bases, leaving 11 bases between the germline ends. The CDR3 spans 12 residues. The sample is drawn from a study of T cell repertoires in cytomegalovirus infection. Turning to the study itself: CMV epitopes used comprised recently identified HLA-C-restricted ones and well-studied HLA-B-restricted ones. Indications of both CMV infection and matching HLA type were provided by public TCR beta signatures.

Notes on the study in general: Ex vivo responses were dominated by HLA-C-restricted CMV-specific TCR beta clonotypes.

The sample was cultured CD8+ T cells from PBMCs, taken from culture after CMV antigen stimulation. The sequence came from a human donor in good health (CMV status not recorded). Some clones in this sample may be carry-over from other donors' samples. V is TRBV6-2 or TRBV6-3 and J is TRBJ2-1; TRBD2 might be the D (6 bases). CDR3 amino acids: CASRTPGDEQFF. The CDR3 DNA follows: TGTGCCAGCAGAACCCCGGGGGATGAGCAGTTCTTC.